This paragraph covers one TCR beta chain sequence. Clones were sequenced by immunoSEQ multiplex PCR, and TCRdb holds only the in-frame ones, with some missing. The table has 82,000 or so clones, 85% to 90% seen once; the top ten hold more than 2%. In germline, CDR1 is LNHNV, CDR2 YYDKDF (reference sequence). V lost 5 bases and J lost 4, with 18 bases in between. The CDR3 is 16 amino acids. The data were taken from a study of OX40 agonist ivuxolimab in advanced cancers. Study details: Ivuxolimab doses were 0.01, 0.1, 0.3, 1.5, 3 or 10 mg/kg every 2 weeks.

V and J are TRBV15 and TRBJ2-1, with D hard to call. The sequencing used CD4+ or CD8+ T cells sorted from blood, collected in a trial of the OX40 agonist ivuxolimab. The receptor was isolated from an adult with an advanced solid tumor such as melanoma, head and neck, liver or kidney cancer. The CDR3 sequence is CATSQRYPRSYNEQFF. The DNA for the CDR3 is TGTGCCACCAGCCAGAGGTACCCGCGATCTTACAATGAGCAGTTCTTC.